This T cell receptor beta chain emerged from a study of T cell responses to AZD1222 COVID-19 vaccine. The CDR3 has 17 amino acids. Germline assignment: CDR1 KGHSH and CDR2 LQKENI. Trimming removed 2 bases at V and 0 bases at J, with 14 bases between. This clone was counted a single time. TCRdb keeps only in-frame clones here, not all; method: immunoSEQ multiplex PCR. The sample contains 140,000 to 150,000 clones, approximately 94% of which appear only once. V usage is TRBV18 and J usage is TRBJ1-3, with D hard to call. This TCR was sampled from an adult in good health. The material was peripheral blood, obtained on day 0 of AZD1222 vaccination. CDR3 sequence (DNA): TGTGCCAGCTCACCAATATCCGGCCCAAACTCTGGAAACACCATATATTTT. It is translated as CASSPISGPNSGNTIYF. Drawing the rest from reference TRBV18 and TRBJ1-3, the complete variable domain is NAGVMQNPRHLVRRRGQEARLRCSPMKGHSHVYWYRQLPEEGLKFMVYLQKENIIDESGMPKERFSAEFPKEGPSILRIQQVVRGDSAAYFCASSPISGPNSGNTIYFGEGSWLTVV.